These T cell receptor beta chains were read from a single sample in a study of CD8 T cells in ankylosing spondylitis. In TCRdb, the 5' RACE reads were re-called with MiXCR into one record per CDR3 protein. This table holds about 800,000 distinct CDR3 sequences, approximately 12% found once. The specimen sequenced was blood, either unsorted or a sorted T cell fraction (not recorded which). The receptors stem from a male donor with ankylosing spondylitis. The CDR3 runs from the conserved cysteine through the conserved F or W. D genes are given only for firm matches. Clone size is stated in some rows and not others, as once, few, many or a class when expanded.

j_gene: TRBJ2-5; d_gene: TRBD2; abundance: few; v_gene: TRBV10-3; CDR3aa: CAISASGGKETQYF; CDR3nt: TGTGCCATCAGTGCTAGCGGGGGGAAAGAGACCCAGTACTTC
j_gene: TRBJ1-1; d_gene: -; abundance: -; v_gene: TRBV4-2; CDR3aa: CASSQDRALGTEAFF; CDR3nt: TGTGCCAGCAGCCAAGATCGGGCACTGGGCACTGAAGCTTTCTTT
j_gene: TRBJ1-1; d_gene: -; abundance: few; v_gene: TRBV4-2; CDR3aa: CASSQEAGRRTNTEAFF; CDR3nt: TGTGCCAGCAGCCAAGAGGCAGGGCGAAGGACGAACACTGAAGCTTTCTTT
j_gene: TRBJ2-3; d_gene: -; abundance: few; v_gene: TRBV6-1; CDR3aa: CASTRGPGATQYF; CDR3nt: TGTGCCAGCACCCGGGGTCCCGGTGCTACGCAGTATTTT
j_gene: TRBJ1-2; d_gene: -; abundance: few; v_gene: TRBV10-3; CDR3aa: CAISEVGNYGYTF; CDR3nt: TGTGCCATCAGTGAAGTTGGGAACTATGGCTACACCTTC
j_gene: TRBJ1-6; d_gene: TRBD1; abundance: -; v_gene: TRBV5-4; CDR3aa: CASSLGSRGQGNSPLHF; CDR3nt: TGTGCCAGCAGCTTGGGATCTCGAGGACAGGGAAATTCACCCCTCCACTTT
j_gene: TRBJ1-1; d_gene: -; abundance: -; v_gene: TRBV7-9; CDR3aa: CASSTSYTEAFF; CDR3nt: TGTGCCAGCAGTACAAGTTACACTGAAGCTTTCTTT
j_gene: TRBJ2-5; d_gene: -; abundance: -; v_gene: TRBV6-5; CDR3aa: CASSYSTTKETQYF; CDR3nt: TGTGCCAGCAGTTACTCGACAACTAAAGAGACCCAGTACTTC
j_gene: TRBJ1-2; d_gene: -; abundance: many; v_gene: TRBV29-1; CDR3aa: CSAGGRQGYGYTF; CDR3nt: TGCAGCGCCGGGGGCCGCCAGGGCTATGGCTACACCTTC
j_gene: TRBJ1-6; d_gene: -; abundance: -; v_gene: TRBV6-1; CDR3aa: CASTGGGNNSPLHF; CDR3nt: TGTGCCAGCACCGGGGGGGGCAATAATTCACCCCTCCACTTT
j_gene: TRBJ2-1; d_gene: TRBD2; abundance: -; v_gene: TRBV18; CDR3aa: CASSPLLAGGGNEQFF; CDR3nt: TGTGCCAGCTCACCTCTCCTAGCGGGGGGAGGAAATGAGCAGTTCTTC
j_gene: TRBJ2-1; d_gene: TRBD1; abundance: -; v_gene: TRBV25-1; CDR3aa: CASSDGTVTYNEQFF; CDR3nt: TGTGCCAGCAGTGATGGGACAGTAACCTACAATGAGCAGTTCTTC
j_gene: TRBJ2-7; d_gene: TRBD1; abundance: -; v_gene: TRBV6-1; CDR3aa: CATNRGGEQYF; CDR3nt: TGTGCCACCAACAGGGGTGGCGAGCAGTACTTC
j_gene: TRBJ1-1; d_gene: -; abundance: -; v_gene: TRBV20-1; CDR3aa: CRPTDGNLNTEAFF; CDR3nt: TGCAGACCTACCGACGGGAACTTGAACACTGAAGCTTTCTTT
j_gene: TRBJ2-1; d_gene: -; abundance: few; v_gene: TRBV20-1; CDR3aa: CSAQKSGLGEQFF; CDR3nt: TGCAGTGCTCAAAAGTCAGGGTTGGGTGAGCAGTTCTTC
j_gene: TRBJ2-2; d_gene: -; abundance: few; v_gene: TRBV10-3; CDR3aa: CAIRGSKGYNTGELFF; CDR3nt: TGTGCCATCAGAGGCTCCAAGGGTTACAACACCGGGGAGCTGTTTTTT
j_gene: TRBJ2-5; d_gene: TRBD2; abundance: -; v_gene: TRBV5-1; CDR3aa: CASSLKRSGSEETQYF; CDR3nt: TGCGCCAGCAGCTTAAAGCGTAGCGGGAGCGAAGAGACCCAGTACTTC
j_gene: TRBJ1-6; d_gene: -; abundance: -; v_gene: TRBV27; CDR3aa: CASRKGGSAYNSPLHF; CDR3nt: TGTGCCAGTCGGAAGGGGGGGAGCGCCTATAATTCACCCCTCCACTTT
j_gene: TRBJ2-6; d_gene: -; abundance: few; v_gene: TRBV20-1; CDR3aa: CSASLRQSGANVLTF; CDR3nt: TGCAGTGCTAGTCTGCGACAGTCTGGGGCCAACGTCCTGACTTTC
j_gene: TRBJ2-1; d_gene: -; abundance: many; v_gene: TRBV12-3/TRBV12-4; CDR3aa: CASSLRIYNEQFF; CDR3nt: TGTGCCAGCAGTTTACGGATCTACAATGAGCAGTTCTTC
j_gene: TRBJ1-1; d_gene: -; abundance: many; v_gene: TRBV10-3; CDR3aa: CASKIGPEAFF; CDR3nt: TGTGCCAGCAAAATAGGTCCTGAAGCTTTCTTT
j_gene: TRBJ2-7; d_gene: TRBD1; abundance: -; v_gene: TRBV5-1; CDR3aa: CASSPGTAETYEQYF; CDR3nt: TGCGCCAGCAGCCCGGGGACAGCCGAGACCTACGAGCAGTACTTC
j_gene: TRBJ1-4; d_gene: -; abundance: -; v_gene: TRBV7-2; CDR3aa: CASSLVGAGWEKLFF; CDR3nt: TGTGCCAGCAGCTTAGTAGGGGCGGGATGGGAAAAACTGTTTTTT
j_gene: TRBJ1-6; d_gene: -; abundance: -; v_gene: TRBV29-1; CDR3aa: CSVGWGLENSPLHF; CDR3nt: TGCAGCGTTGGATGGGGTCTCGAGAATTCACCCCTCCACTTT
j_gene: TRBJ2-5; d_gene: -; abundance: -; v_gene: TRBV7-2; CDR3aa: CASSPRNRQETQYF; CDR3nt: TGTGCCAGCAGCCCTCGTAATCGGCAGGAGACCCAGTACTTC
j_gene: TRBJ2-7; d_gene: -; abundance: few; v_gene: TRBV18; CDR3aa: CASSPPGRRSYEQYF; CDR3nt: TGTGCCAGCTCACCACCGGGACGCCGCTCCTACGAGCAGTACTTC
j_gene: TRBJ2-3; d_gene: TRBD2; abundance: few; v_gene: TRBV4-3; CDR3aa: CASSQGAAGGLGDTQYF; CDR3nt: TGCGCCAGCAGCCAAGGGGCAGCGGGAGGGCTCGGAGATACGCAGTATTTT
j_gene: TRBJ2-1; d_gene: -; abundance: -; v_gene: TRBV20-1; CDR3aa: CSASEDEQFF; CDR3nt: TGCAGTGCTAGTGAGGATGAGCAGTTCTTC
j_gene: TRBJ2-7; d_gene: TRBD2; abundance: few; v_gene: TRBV6-2/TRBV6-3; CDR3aa: CASSWRGTREGEQYF; CDR3nt: TGTGCCAGCAGTTGGCGAGGTACGAGGGAGGGGGAGCAGTACTTC
j_gene: TRBJ2-1; d_gene: -; abundance: -; v_gene: TRBV7-2; CDR3aa: CASSLRSWGGFNEQFF; CDR3nt: TGTGCCAGCAGCTTAAGGAGTTGGGGGGGCTTCAATGAGCAGTTCTTC
j_gene: TRBJ2-2; d_gene: TRBD2; abundance: -; v_gene: TRBV20-1; CDR3aa: CSAGRGNTGELFF; CDR3nt: TGCAGTGCTGGGAGGGGGAACACCGGGGAGCTGTTTTTT
j_gene: TRBJ1-1; d_gene: -; abundance: few; v_gene: TRBV10-3; CDR3aa: CASRDQTGGTEAFF; CDR3nt: TGTGCCAGCCGAGACCAGACAGGCGGGACTGAAGCTTTCTTT
j_gene: TRBJ2-1; d_gene: TRBD1; abundance: many; v_gene: TRBV7-9; CDR3aa: CASSYRDRGFNEQFF; CDR3nt: TGTGCCAGCAGCTACCGGGACAGGGGGTTCAATGAGCAGTTCTTC
j_gene: TRBJ2-7; d_gene: -; abundance: many; v_gene: TRBV20-1; CDR3aa: CSARTVSYEQYF; CDR3nt: TGCAGTGCGAGGACAGTCTCCTACGAGCAGTACTTC
j_gene: TRBJ2-1; d_gene: TRBD2; abundance: few; v_gene: TRBV7-2; CDR3aa: CASSPQWAGVRNEQFF; CDR3nt: TGTGCCAGCAGCCCTCAATGGGCGGGAGTGAGGAATGAGCAGTTCTTC
j_gene: TRBJ2-3; d_gene: -; abundance: -; v_gene: TRBV20-1; CDR3aa: CSAREESTDTQYF; CDR3nt: TGCAGTGCTAGAGAGGAAAGCACAGATACGCAGTATTTT
j_gene: TRBJ2-5; d_gene: -; abundance: few; v_gene: TRBV12-3/TRBV12-4; CDR3aa: CASSLHGSPETQYF; CDR3nt: TGTGCCAGCAGTTTACATGGTTCCCCGGAGACCCAGTACTTC
j_gene: TRBJ2-1; d_gene: TRBD2; abundance: many; v_gene: TRBV20-1; CDR3aa: CSAPGGFSYNEQFF; CDR3nt: TGCAGTGCTCCGGGAGGGTTTTCCTACAATGAGCAGTTCTTC
j_gene: TRBJ1-2; d_gene: -; abundance: -; v_gene: TRBV10-3; CDR3aa: CAIRGTGFGYTF; CDR3nt: TGTGCCATCAGAGGCACAGGGTTTGGCTACACCTTC
j_gene: TRBJ1-2; d_gene: -; abundance: few; v_gene: TRBV6-2/TRBV6-3; CDR3aa: CASRDTGYGYTF; CDR3nt: TGTGCCAGCCGGGACACCGGCTATGGCTACACCTTC
j_gene: TRBJ1-4; d_gene: TRBD1; abundance: many; v_gene: TRBV20-1; CDR3aa: CSAPPGQGNEKLFF; CDR3nt: TGCAGTGCGCCCCCGGGACAGGGAAATGAAAAACTGTTTTTT
j_gene: TRBJ2-3; d_gene: TRBD1; abundance: -; v_gene: TRBV27; CDR3aa: CASSSPGQETDTQYF; CDR3nt: TGTGCCAGCAGTAGCCCGGGACAGGAGACAGATACGCAGTATTTT
j_gene: TRBJ2-1; d_gene: TRBD2; abundance: few; v_gene: TRBV11-2; CDR3aa: CASSLTFLVAGLYNEQFF; CDR3nt: TGTGCCAGCAGCTTGACCTTTTTAGTAGCGGGACTATACAATGAGCAGTTCTTC
j_gene: TRBJ2-7; d_gene: -; abundance: few; v_gene: TRBV6-4; CDR3aa: CASSVEQGYEQYF; CDR3nt: TGTGCCAGCAGTGTCGAACAGGGATACGAGCAGTACTTC
j_gene: TRBJ2-5; d_gene: -; abundance: -; v_gene: TRBV5-1; CDR3aa: CASSLAVDETQYF; CDR3nt: TGCGCCAGCAGCTTGGCTGTCGATGAGACCCAGTACTTC